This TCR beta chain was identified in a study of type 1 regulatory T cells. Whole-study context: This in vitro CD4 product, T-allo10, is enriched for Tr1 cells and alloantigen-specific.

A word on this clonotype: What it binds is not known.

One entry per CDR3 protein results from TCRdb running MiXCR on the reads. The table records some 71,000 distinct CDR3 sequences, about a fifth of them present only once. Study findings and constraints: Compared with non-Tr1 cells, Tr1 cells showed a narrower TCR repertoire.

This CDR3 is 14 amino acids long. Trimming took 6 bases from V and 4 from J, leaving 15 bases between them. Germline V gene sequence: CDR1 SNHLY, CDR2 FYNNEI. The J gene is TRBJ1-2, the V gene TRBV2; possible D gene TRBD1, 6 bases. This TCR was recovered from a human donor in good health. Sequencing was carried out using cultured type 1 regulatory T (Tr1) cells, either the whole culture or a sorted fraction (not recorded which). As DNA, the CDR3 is TGTGCCAGCAGGGAACAGGGAGCGGGCTATGGCTACACCTTC. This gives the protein CASREQGAGYGYTF.